Here is one T cell receptor beta chain with its context. Its target is unknown. Per germline, CDR1 SGDLS and CDR2 YYNGEE. Deletions cut 0 bases from V and 2 bases from J, with 6 bases between. This CDR3 has 14 amino acids. Data came from immunoSEQ multiplex PCR; TCRdb stores just in-frame clones and leaves some out. Of around 180,000 clones in the sample, 94% were seen once. This record belongs to a study of T cell responses to AZD1222 COVID-19 vaccine. Points from the study as a whole: Spike-specific TCR breadth and depth both grew after two AZD1222 doses. Clonal diversity may have been underestimated, and the donors were mostly white British, with more females than males.

The sequences come from peripheral blood, collected on day 0 of AZD1222 vaccination. The receptor's source is an adult in good health. V is TRBV9 and J is TRBJ1-5; D not certain. CDR3 region: CASSVDGGNQPQHF. In nucleotides, the CDR3 is TGTGCCAGCAGCGTAGACGGGGGCAATCAGCCCCAGCATTTT.